The TCR beta chain under discussion was sequenced for a study of blood T cell repertoires in COVID-19. The overall study: Acute-phase and convalescent COVID-19 samples originated in the United States, Italy and Spain. Sources were T cells, B-cell-depleted T cells, or PBMCs; the material itself was cDNA or gDNA.

There are a few counts of this clone. Patients in Seattle were enrolled during active infection, then followed longitudinally. V was shortened by 1 base and J by 2 bases, with 14 bases between the two germline ends. CDR1 and CDR2 (germline): MNHEY, SVGAGI. The CDR3 covers 16 residues. Authors' methods: Using reference gene primer amplification, nucleated cell counts were estimated. The method was immunoSEQ multiplex PCR; TCRdb's version includes in-frame clones alone and lacks a portion of them. That table furnishes V, J and clone size, whereas the DNA furnished D and trimming. The sample gives about 82,000 clones, just under 80% of which show up once; just over 35% is in the top ten.

The receptor was isolated from a man aged 60 to 75 with COVID-19, enrolled during active disease. Material: peripheral blood. The rearrangement links TRBV6-5 to TRBJ1-2, with TRBD1 as a possible D gene (6 bases). CDR3 DNA sequence: TGTGCCAGCAGTTACTTAACACGACAGGCGAACTATGGCTACACCTTC. Amino acids: CASSYLTRQANYGYTF.